Below, 3 T cell receptor beta chains from the same sample are listed, as sequenced in a study of T-cell memory formation after mild COVID-19. TCRdb fed the 5' RACE reads into MiXCR, producing one record per CDR3 protein. Here the sample spans roughly 620,000 distinct CDR3 sequences, roughly 18% being singletons. The source material was PBMCs or a T cell subset sorted from them (not recorded which). The receptors derive from an adult woman who had mild COVID-19 (a few samples of this study predate the infection). Cell type and time point are not known.

The chain combines TRBV12-3 or TRBV12-4 with TRBJ1-2; TRBD1 might be the D (5 bases). CDR3 length: 15 amino acids. With 5 bases removed from V and 8 bases from J, the gap between germline ends came to 21 bases. As DNA, the CDR3 is TGTGCCAGCAGTATTATTGCAGGGTCATATCTCGGCTACACCTTC. Protein product: CASSIIAGSYLGYTF.

The chain links TRBV25-1 to TRBJ1-1, with D possibly TRBD1 on 6 matching bases. The CDR3 extends over 14 amino acids. V was pared by 6 bases and J by 6 bases, with 17 bases between. Germline-derived CDR1 and CDR2 are MGHDK and SYGVNS. The CDR3 coding sequence is TGTGCCAGCAGCCCTCCCTTGGGACACCCTGAAGCTTTCTTT. Protein: CASSPPLGHPEAFF.

This chain links TRBV7-8 with TRBJ2-5; 7 bases are shared with TRBD1. CDR3 length equals 14 residues. Germline values: CDR1 SGHVS, CDR2 FQNEAQ. Trimming took 5 bases from V and 5 from J; bases not matched to a gene: 8. The CDR3 loop reads CASSRRTGGETQYF. The CDR3 DNA sequence: TGTGCCAGCAGCAGAAGGACAGGAGGCGAGACCCAGTACTTC.